The 21 T cell receptor beta chains below were found in one sample sequenced in a study of cytomegalovirus exposure and HLA in healthy donors. Amplification used 60 Vbeta primers and 13 Jbeta primers. Clones were sequenced by immunoSEQ multiplex PCR, and TCRdb holds only the in-frame ones, with some missing. The data show approximately 100,000 clones, less than 80% seen once. Input material: PBMCs. Receptors were obtained from a man aged 55 to 69 in good health and CMV-seronegative.

J is TRBJ1-5 and V is TRBV18; D gene ambiguous. The V end was cut by 3 bases, the J end by 4 bases, with 10 bases between. The CDR3 consists of 14 residues. Germline V lookup: CDR1 KGHSH, CDR2 LQKENI. CDR3: CASSPEALNQPQHF. The DNA of the CDR3 is TGTGCCAGCTCACCTGAGGCATTAAATCAGCCCCAGCATTTT. Drawing the rest from reference TRBV18 and TRBJ1-5, the complete variable domain is NAGVMQNPRHLVRRRGQEARLRCSPMKGHSHVYWYRQLPEEGLKFMVYLQKENIIDESGMPKERFSAEFPKEGPSILRIQQVVRGDSAAYFCASSPEALNQPQHFGDGTRLSIL.

As to this clone: In the same sample, other DNA sequences code for this CDR3. The chain has TRBV18 and TRBJ1-6, with TRBD1 identical over 7 bases. The CDR3 loop spans 15 amino acids. The trim removed 3 bases at V and 7 bases at J, leaving 6 bases unmatched. CDR1 and CDR2 from the germline V gene are KGHSH and LQKENI. The CDR3 sequence: CASSPSTGVNSPLHF. The CDR3 bases are TGTGCCAGCTCACCGTCAACAGGGGTGAATTCACCCCTCCACTTT. Complete variable domain (other parts from reference TRBV18 and TRBJ1-6): NAGVMQNPRHLVRRRGQEARLRCSPMKGHSHVYWYRQLPEEGLKFMVYLQKENIIDESGMPKERFSAEFPKEGPSILRIQQVVRGDSAAYFCASSPSTGVNSPLHFGNGTRLTVT.

DNA for the CDR3: TGTGCCAGCACCAAAGGCGGGGCTGATAACACCGGGGAGCTGTTTTTT. Translating it yields CASTKGGADNTGELFF. The chain joins TRBV6-4 to TRBJ2-2; weak D call: TRBD2 (6 bases). CDR1 is MRHNA and CDR2 is SNTAGT in the germline V gene. Trimming stripped 7 bases from V and 2 bases from J, with 17 bases between. CDR3 length: 16 residues.

The chain employs TRBV21-1 and TRBJ2-7; whether TRBD1, the table's D call, matches the DNA was not checked. TRBV21-1 is annotated as a pseudogene. The CDR3 runs to 17 residues. The CDR3 region has the DNA TGTGCCAGCACCCTCGTTAGGACAGGAGATCGAGCTAACGAGCAGTACGTC. Translated: CASTLVRTGDRANEQYV.

V gene TRBV6-5 combines with J gene TRBJ1-1, with D unresolved. The V gene lost 3 bases and the J gene lost 0 bases, with 11 bases spanning the gap. Per the germline V gene, CDR1 is MNHEY and CDR2 is SVGAGI. This CDR3 contains 15 residues. The CDR3 DNA follows: TGTGCCAGCAGTTATGCGGGCTTCATGAACACTGAAGCTTTCTTT. Translated: CASSYAGFMNTEAFF.

This chain joins TRBV5-1 and TRBJ2-6, with D possibly being TRBD1 (6 bases). The germline gives CDR1 SGHRS, CDR2 YFSETQ. V lost 4 bases to trimming and J lost 0 bases, with 11 bases between them. The CDR3 length is 16 residues. The DNA of the CDR3 is TGCGCCAGCAGCAAAGGACAGCCCTCTGGGGCCAACGTCCTGACTTTC. This gives the protein CASSKGQPSGANVLTF.

The chain carries TRBV6-5 and TRBJ1-3; the D gene is possibly TRBD1 (5 bases). Germline CDR1 MNHEY, CDR2 SVGAGI. This CDR3 has 14 residues. V was trimmed by 5 bases and J by 4 bases, leaving 12 bases between them. CDR3 nucleotides: TGTGCCAGCAGTGTACAGGTTGGGGGAAACACCATATATTTT. Amino acids: CASSVQVGGNTIYF.

J is TRBJ1-5 and V is TRBV6-1, with 9 bases identical to TRBD1. CDR1 MNHNS and CDR2 SASEGT come from the germline V gene. The junction had 9 bases not matched to a gene; V was cut back by 7 bases and J by 5 bases. The CDR3 consists of 15 residues. The DNA of the CDR3 is TGTGCCAGCACCCCTACCGGGACAGGGTATCAGCCCCAGCATTTT. This encodes CASTPTGTGYQPQHF.

V usage is TRBV29-1 and J usage is TRBJ2-2, with a weak D call TRBD1 (6 bases). V dropped 7 bases and J dropped 0 bases, with 9 bases sitting between them. The length of the CDR3 is 13 residues. Germline CDR1 SQVTM, CDR2 ANQGSEA. The CDR3 sequence: CSAGQTNTGELFF. The CDR3 region has the DNA TGCAGCGCTGGACAGACGAACACCGGGGAGCTGTTTTTT.

The CDR3 DNA is TGTGCCAGCAGCCCCGATGCCGGGACAGGGTATGGCTACACCTTC. This codes for CASSPDAGTGYGYTF. The V gene is TRBV7-2, the J gene TRBJ1-2, with 9 bases identical to TRBD1. This CDR3 has 15 residues. Germline values: CDR1 SGHTA, CDR2 FQGNSA. J lost 5 bases, V lost 5 bases, and 9 bases had no gene match.

This clone showed up just a few times. J is TRBJ2-7 and V is TRBV29-1; D gene unclear. Looked up from germline, CDR1 is SQVTM and CDR2 is ANQGSEA. The CDR3 covers 13 residues. The V gene lost 4 bases and the J gene lost 1 base, with 11 bases spanning the gap. CDR3 DNA sequence: TGCAGCGTTGGGGCAGGAACATCCTACGAGCAGTACTTC. Amino acid sequence: CSVGAGTSYEQYF.

This clone is a singleton in its sample. The chain couples TRBV19 to TRBJ1-1, with a possible D match to TRBD1 (5 bases). The V and J ends lost 6 bases and 2 bases respectively, with 13 bases between them. The CDR3 spans 14 residues. The germline V gene encodes CDR1 LNHDA and CDR2 SQIVND (reference sequence). CDR3 DNA sequence: TGTGCCAGTAGGGCGACAGAGATCAACACTGAAGCTTTCTTT. Translating it yields CASRATEINTEAFF.

The V gene is TRBV7-2, the J gene TRBJ2-2; D might be TRBD2 (7 bases). The CDR3 runs to 16 residues. Per the germline V gene, CDR1 is SGHTA and CDR2 is FQGNSA. Trimming shortened V by 8 bases and J by 6 bases, and 22 bases separated the two germline ends. The CDR3 DNA reads TGTGCCAGCCGCACCCCGTCGGGGGGCGGGCCCGGGGAGCTGTTTTTT. This gives the protein CASRTPSGGGPGELFF.

The chain uses TRBV11-3 and TRBJ2-2, with 9 positions matching TRBD1. The V gene's germline CDR1 is SGHNT and CDR2 YENEEA. V gave up 5 bases and J gave up 5 bases; unmatched junction bases: 9. The CDR3 runs to 16 residues. The CDR3: CASSTGTGRTTGELFF. For the CDR3, the DNA is TGTGCCAGCAGCACCGGGACAGGGAGGACGACCGGGGAGCTGTTTTTT.

The V gene is TRBV7-2, the J gene TRBJ1-5, with D tentatively TRBD1 (5 bases). The V end was cut by 5 bases, the J end by 5 bases, with 13 bases between. This CDR3 is built from 14 residues. Looked up from germline, CDR1 is SGHTA and CDR2 is FQGNSA. The CDR3 DNA is TGTGCCAGCAGCCCCAGGCAGGGCCATCAGCCCCAGCATTTT. It codes for CASSPRQGHQPQHF.

This chain joins TRBV4-3 and TRBJ1-6; 7 positions match TRBD1. The germline V gene has CDR1 LGHNA and CDR2 YSLEER. V trimming: 4 bases; J trimming: 8 bases; junction bases outside the gene matches: 11. CDR3 size: 16 residues. The CDR3 loop is CASSPSWGTVDSPLHF. In DNA, the CDR3 is TGCGCCAGCAGCCCAAGTTGGGGGACAGTCGATTCACCCCTCCACTTT.

The chain has TRBV7-8 and TRBJ1-1; D perhaps matches TRBD1 (6 bases). CDR1 is SGHVS and CDR2 is FQNEAQ in the germline V gene. The CDR3 length is 13 residues. The V gene lost 5 bases and the J gene lost 4 bases, with 11 bases spanning the gap. The CDR3 DNA reads TGTGCCAGCAGCACCAGGGGTGGCACTGAAGCTTTCTTT. Translating it yields CASSTRGGTEAFF.

The chain recombines TRBV5-6 with TRBJ1-6, with TRBD1 as a possible D gene (6 bases). V was pared by 3 bases and J by 7 bases, with 17 bases between. Germline CDR1 and CDR2: SGHDT and YYEEEE. This CDR3 is built from 16 residues. The CDR3 bases are TGTGCCAGCAGCTCTGGGCAGGGGAGGGCAAATTCACCCCTCCACTTT. Translation gives CASSSGQGRANSPLHF. The full variable domain, its missing parts supplied by reference TRBV5-6 and TRBJ1-6, is DAGVTQSPTHLIKTRGQQVTLRCSPKSGHDTVSWYQQALGQGPQFIFQYYEEEERQRGNFPDRFSGHQFPNYSSELNVNALLLGDSALYLCASSSGQGRANSPLHFGNGTRLTVT.

The V call is TRBV11-2, the J call TRBJ1-4, with a tentative D call TRBD1 (5 bases). The V end lost 5 bases, the J end lost 3 bases, and 13 bases lay between the germline ends. Germline V gives CDR1 SGHAT, CDR2 FQNNGV. The CDR3 loop spans 15 amino acids. The CDR3 bases are TGTGCCAGCAGCCACCCGGAACAGGCTAATGAAAAACTGTTTTTT. Protein product: CASSHPEQANEKLFF. Supplemented by reference TRBV11-2 and TRBJ1-4, the full variable domain reads EAGVAQSPRYKIIEKRQSVAFWCNPISGHATLYWYQQILGQGPKLLIQFQNNGVVDDSQLPKDRFSAERLKGVDSTLKIQPAKLEDSAVYLCASSHPEQANEKLFFGSGTQLSVL.

This rearrangement joins TRBV12-2 to TRBJ2-5; the table's TRBD2 call for D was not verified on the DNA. TRBV12-2 is a pseudogene. The CDR3 is 14 residues long. CDR3 nucleotide sequence: TGTGCAAGTCGGAAACGGGGGTACCAAGAGACCCAGTACTTC. Translated, it gives CASRKRGYQETQYF.

V and J are TRBV5-1 and TRBJ2-7; 9 bases fit TRBD2. Germline lookup yields CDR1 SGHRS and CDR2 YFSETQ. The CDR3 is made up of 14 amino acids. Trimming took 2 bases from V and 3 from J; bases not matched to a gene: 3. CDR3 in DNA: TGCGCCAGCAGCTTAGTACTAGCGGGCTACGAGCAGTACTTC. Residues: CASSLVLAGYEQYF.